The source of this T cell receptor (beta chain) is a study of CD8 T cells in Susac syndrome. This clonotype was seen only once. Germline V gene lookup returns CDR1 MGHRA and CDR2 YSYEKL. The V gene lost 3 bases and the J gene lost 1 base, with 17 bases spanning the gap. The CDR3 extends over 17 amino acids. Reverse transcription of 0.5 to 1 ug RNA used random hexamers. TCR beta CDR3 was amplified by immunoSEQ multiplex PCR. This amplification extended across 54 Vbeta and 13 Jbeta segments. TCRdb independently ran MiXCR on the immunoSEQ multiplex PCR reads; one entry per CDR3 protein. The sample consists of a few hundred thousand distinct CDR3 sequences, more than 80% of them appearing once.

The clonotype was recovered from a human donor with multiple sclerosis. V is TRBV4-1 and J is TRBJ2-3; tentatively, D is TRBD2 (6 bases). The sample consisted of CD8+ T cells from PBMCs. This chain's CDR3 is CASSQGGSEGRTDTQYF. The CDR3 DNA reads as TGCGCCAGCAGCCAGGGGGGTAGCGAGGGGCGCACAGATACGCAGTATTTT.